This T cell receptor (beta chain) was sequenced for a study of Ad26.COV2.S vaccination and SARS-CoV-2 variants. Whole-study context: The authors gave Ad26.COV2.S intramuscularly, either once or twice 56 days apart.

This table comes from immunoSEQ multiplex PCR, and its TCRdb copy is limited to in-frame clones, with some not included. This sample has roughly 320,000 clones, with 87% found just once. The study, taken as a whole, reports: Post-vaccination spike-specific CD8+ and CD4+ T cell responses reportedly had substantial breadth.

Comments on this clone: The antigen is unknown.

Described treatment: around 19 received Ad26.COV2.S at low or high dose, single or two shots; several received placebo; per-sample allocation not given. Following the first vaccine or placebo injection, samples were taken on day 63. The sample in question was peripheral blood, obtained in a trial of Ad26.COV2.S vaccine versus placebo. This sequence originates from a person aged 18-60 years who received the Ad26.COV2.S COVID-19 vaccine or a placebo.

CDR3 nucleotide sequence: TGCAGACCGACAGGCCCTAACTATGGCTACACCTTC. It encodes CRPTGPNYGYTF. The chain couples TRBV29-1 to TRBJ1-2, with a weak D call TRBD1 (6 bases). The V gene's germline CDR1 is SQVTM and CDR2 ANQGSEA. CDR3 length equals 12 residues.